These 29 T cell receptor beta chains share one sample of origin, sequenced in a study of blood T cells in healthy people across ages. Through a sample-barcoded 5' primer and a J-beta primer mix, a second PCR was run for roughly 6 to 12 cycles. TCRdb independently ran MiXCR on the 5' RACE reads; one entry per CDR3 protein. The data hold 650,000 to 1,000,000 distinct CDR3 sequences, with roughly 40% observed a single time. The sequenced material came from blood. All receptors derive from a man aged 18 to 35 in good health.

This sequence joins TRBV7-8 and TRBJ1-1; D is uncertain. CDR1 SGHVS and CDR2 FQNEAQ come from the germline V gene. The CDR3 runs 13 residues. Trimming stripped 7 bases from V and 0 bases from J, with 9 bases between. As DNA, the CDR3 is TGTGCCAGCACCGTTCGAATGAACACTGAAGCTTTCTTT. Translated, it gives CASTVRMNTEAFF.

This clonotype was picked up a small number of times. The chain joins TRBV10-3 to TRBJ2-7; D call uncertain. Germline V CDR1 and CDR2: ENHRY, SYGVKD. This CDR3 has 12 residues. V was pared by 8 bases and J by 2 bases, with 10 bases between. The DNA of the CDR3 is TGTGCCATCTTTTGGTGGACCTACGAGCAGTACTTC. This encodes CAIFWWTYEQYF.

V gene TRBV6-2 or TRBV6-3 combines with J gene TRBJ2-2; 8 nucleotides agree with TRBD2. The CDR3 is 16 amino acids. V lost 8 bases to trimming and J lost 7 bases; unmatched junction nucleotides: 15. CDR1 is MNHEY and CDR2 is SVGEGT in the germline V gene. In DNA, the CDR3 is TGTGCCAGCTCCGGGGGGGCTACCATAACCGACGGGGAGCTGTTTTTT. Protein: CASSGGATITDGELFF.

The chain recombines TRBV29-1 with TRBJ1-1; unclear D gene. Germline CDR1 reads SQVTM; CDR2 reads ANQGSEA. V was pared by 6 bases and J by 7 bases, with 12 bases between. The CDR3 totals 11 residues. CDR3 nucleotides: TGCAGCGTGTCTGAAGACGTTGAAGCTTTCTTT. It is translated as CSVSEDVEAFF. Looking up the rest from reference TRBV29-1 and TRBJ1-1 gives the full variable domain: SAVISQKPSRDICQRGTSLTIQCQVDSQVTMMFWYRQQPGQSLTLIATANQGSEATYESGFVIDKFPISRPNLTFSTLTVSNMSPEDSSIYLCSVSEDVEAFFGQGTRLTVV.

This clonotype came up once. With a much larger clone just one base away, this may be a read error. V gene TRBV15 combines with J gene TRBJ1-6; no reliable D call. The CDR3 contains 15 residues. Germline-derived CDR1 and CDR2 are LNHNV and YYDKDF (reference sequence). The CDR3 is CATGGSNSCNSPLHF. CDR3 bases: TGTGCCACCGGTGGATCAAACTCCTGTAATTCACCCCTCCACTTT.

The CDR3 region has the DNA TGTGCCACCACCTCGATGGGGGACTCCTACAATGAGCAGTTCTTC. Protein sequence: CATTSMGDSYNEQFF. The chain links TRBV15 to TRBJ2-1; perhaps D is TRBD1 or TRBD2 (5 bases each). The V end lost 7 bases, the J end lost 0 bases, and 13 bases lay between the germline ends. The CDR3 runs to 15 residues. CDR1 is LNHNV and CDR2 is YYDKDF in the germline V gene (reference sequence).

This clonotype was counted between two and nine times. V and J are TRBV20-1 and TRBJ2-1; the match to TRBD2 covers 7 bases. This CDR3 has 12 residues. CDR1 and CDR2 (germline): DFQATT, SNEGSKA (reference sequence). V trimming: 6 bases; J trimming: 7 bases; junction bases outside the gene matches: 6. The CDR3 loop reads CSASGVGNEQFF. CDR3 nucleotide sequence: TGCAGTGCGAGCGGGGTGGGTAATGAGCAGTTCTTC.

The chain joins TRBV4-3 to TRBJ2-2, with D perhaps given as TRBD1 or TRBD2 (6 bases each). This CDR3 has 15 residues. Germline loops: CDR1 LGHNA, CDR2 YSLEER. Trimming stripped 3 bases from V and 6 bases from J, with 14 bases between. CDR3 DNA sequence: TGCGCCAGCAGCCACGATAAAGGGGGGCCCGGGGAGCTGTTTTTT. It is translated as CASSHDKGGPGELFF.

The chain combines TRBV19 with TRBJ2-1, with 10 bases that match TRBD1. CDR1 is LNHDA, CDR2 SQIVND, per germline (reference sequence). V lost 3 bases to trimming and J lost 5 bases; unmatched junction nucleotides: 4. The CDR3 totals 15 residues. The CDR3 nucleotides read TGTGCCAGTAGTATGCGGACAGGGGGGGACAATGAGCAGTTCTTC. Amino acid sequence: CASSMRTGGDNEQFF. The full variable domain, with the rest looked up from reference TRBV19 and TRBJ2-1, is DGGITQSPKYLFRKEGQNVTLSCEQNLNHDAMYWYRQDPGQGLRLIYYSQIVNDFQKGDIAEGYSVSREKKESFPLTVTSAQKNPTAFYLCASSMRTGGDNEQFFGPGTRLTVL.

This clonotype was seen more than once but under ten times. This chain joins TRBV6-5 and TRBJ1-4, with 7 bases aligning to TRBD1. Germline values: CDR1 MNHEY, CDR2 SVGAGI. The junction had 13 bases not matched to a gene; V was cut back by 5 bases and J by 7 bases. The CDR3 loop spans 16 amino acids. The CDR3 region has the DNA TGTGCCAGCAGTCTATATGCGCACAGGGGAGGTGAAAAACTGTTTTTT. The encoded protein is CASSLYAHRGGEKLFF.

J is TRBJ1-1 and V is TRBV6-2 or TRBV6-3; D possibly corresponds to TRBD1 (5 bases). Germline assignment: CDR1 MNHEY and CDR2 SVGEGT. The length of the CDR3 is 16 residues. The V end lost 2 bases, the J end lost 1 base, and 14 bases lay between the germline ends. CDR3: CASSYGAYLGNTEAFF. The CDR3 DNA sequence: TGTGCCAGCAGTTACGGGGCGTATCTGGGGAACACTGAAGCTTTCTTT.

The V and J genes are TRBV2 and TRBJ1-1, with D uncertain. Trimming pared 3 bases from V and 11 bases from J, leaving 16 bases between. The germline V gene encodes CDR1 SNHLY and CDR2 FYNNEI. The CDR3 is 13 residues long. CDR3 nucleotides: TGTGCCAGCAGTGAGAGGCCAAGGACCACGGCTTTCTTT. It specifies CASSERPRTTAFF.

This clonotype came up many times. This rearrangement joins TRBV5-5 to TRBJ2-1, with D maybe TRBD1 (7 bases). Trimming stripped 7 bases from V and 4 bases from J, with 18 bases between. The CDR3 loop spans 15 amino acids. Germline loops: CDR1 SGHKS, CDR2 YYEKEE (reference sequence). The CDR3 DNA sequence: TGTGCCAGCTCAGGGGGGCCCGATAATTACAATGAGCAGTTCTTC. Its protein product is CASSGGPDNYNEQFF.

This clonotype occurred a few times. CDR3 sequence reads: CASSAFEGATYEQYF. The CDR3 nucleotides read TGTGCCAGCAGCGCCTTTGAGGGGGCCACCTACGAGCAGTACTTC. The chain has TRBV9 and TRBJ2-7; 7 bases map to TRBD1. The V and J ends lost 3 bases and 2 bases, in that order; junction bases with no gene match: 8. CDR3 length equals 15 residues. The germline gives CDR1 SGDLS, CDR2 YYNGEE.

V is TRBV7-9 and J is TRBJ2-1; 10 bases are shared with TRBD2. J was trimmed by 6 bases and V by 4 bases; bases with no gene match: 9. In germline, CDR1 is SEHNR, CDR2 FQNEAQ (reference sequence). The CDR3 totals 16 residues. For the CDR3, the DNA is TGTGCCAGCAGCTGGCCTAGCGGGGGTAGCCCCAATGAGCAGTTCTTC. Its translation is CASSWPSGGSPNEQFF. Drawing the rest from reference TRBV7-9 and TRBJ2-1, the complete variable domain is DTGVSQNPRHKITKRGQNVTFRCDPISEHNRLYWYRQTLGQGPEFLTYFQNEAQLEKSRLLSDRFSAERPKGSFSTLEIQRTEQGDSAMYLCASSWPSGGSPNEQFFGPGTRLTVL.

This clonotype was detected many times. The J gene is TRBJ2-5, the V gene TRBV15; a weak D match, TRBD1 (5 bases). Trimming pared 1 base from V and 1 base from J, leaving 7 bases between. From germline, CDR1 is LNHNV and CDR2 YYDKDF (reference sequence). The CDR3 is 14 amino acids. CDR3 protein: CATSRGDSQETQYF. The CDR3, as DNA: TGTGCCACCAGCAGAGGAGACAGCCAAGAGACCCAGTACTTC.

This clonotype was observed a few times. J is TRBJ2-7 and V is TRBV12-3 or TRBV12-4; D is ambiguous. The germline V and J ends were trimmed by 2 bases and 0 bases, with 11 bases remaining between them. This CDR3 has 15 residues. In DNA, the CDR3 is TGTGCCAGCAGTTTAACATATCAGAGCTCCTACGAGCAGTACTTC. It translates to CASSLTYQSSYEQYF.

This clonotype was seen repeatedly, ten times or more. V is TRBV7-9 and J is TRBJ2-1; D call uncertain. Germline values: CDR1 SEHNR, CDR2 FQNEAQ (reference sequence). Trimming left V 1 base short and J 7 bases short, with 11 bases between. CDR3 size: 14 residues. The CDR3 spells CASSLEPKKNEQFF. The CDR3 nucleotides are TGTGCCAGCAGCTTAGAACCTAAGAAAAATGAGCAGTTCTTC.

The V call is TRBV7-6, the J call TRBJ2-6; 7 bases match TRBD1. The CDR3 is made up of 18 amino acids. Germline V gives CDR1 SGHVS, CDR2 FNYEAQ. Trimming removed 3 bases from V and 0 bases from J; junction bases left unmatched: 8. The CDR3: CASSFFGTEDSGANVLTF. For the CDR3, the DNA is TGTGCCAGCAGCTTTTTCGGGACAGAAGACTCTGGGGCCAACGTCCTGACTTTC.

This rearrangement joins TRBV10-3 to TRBJ1-1, with D perhaps TRBD1 (5 bases). The germline CDR1 and CDR2 sequences are ENHRY and SYGVKD. This CDR3 has 13 residues. V was cut by 5 bases and J by 5 bases, with 12 bases left in between. The CDR3 is CAISPREGTEAFF. In nucleotides, the CDR3 is TGTGCCATCAGTCCCAGGGAAGGGACTGAAGCTTTCTTT.

To note about this clonotype: With a much larger clone just one base away, this may be a read error. The J gene is TRBJ2-3, the V gene TRBV20-1; TRBD2 agrees at 8 bases. V lost 7 bases and J lost 4; bases outside the gene matches: 10. The germline V gene has CDR1 DFQATT and CDR2 SNEGSKA (reference sequence). The CDR3 length is 14 residues. CDR3 residues: CSGTAGEHADTQYF. In DNA, the CDR3 is TGCAGTGGTACAGCGGGGGAGCACGCAGATACGCAGTATTTT.

The chain carries TRBV15 and TRBJ2-1; D gene uncertain. The germline V and J ends were trimmed by 0 bases and 5 bases, with 11 bases remaining between them. The CDR3 is made up of 15 amino acids. Per germline, CDR1 LNHNV and CDR2 YYDKDF (reference sequence). The CDR3 spells CATSRDVIEDNEQFF. The DNA of the CDR3 is TGTGCCACCAGCAGAGATGTAATCGAGGACAATGAGCAGTTCTTC. The whole variable domain, filled in from reference TRBV15 and TRBJ2-1, reads DAMVIQNPRYQVTQFGKPVTLSCSQTLNHNVMYWYQQKSSQAPKLLFHYYDKDFNNEADTPDNFQSRRPNTSFCFLDIRSPGLGDTAMYLCATSRDVIEDNEQFFGPGTRLTVL.

This clonotype was seen a handful of times. This sequence joins TRBV5-1 and TRBJ2-5; 8 nucleotides agree with TRBD1. This CDR3 comprises 16 residues. The junction had 7 bases not matched to a gene; V was cut back by 1 base and J by 2 bases. Germline-derived CDR1 and CDR2 are SGHRS and YFSETQ. The CDR3 sequence: CASSLFGTGRQETQYF. As DNA, the CDR3 is TGCGCCAGCAGCTTGTTCGGGACAGGCAGGCAAGAGACCCAGTACTTC.

This clonotype was observed a handful of times. The chain couples TRBV7-3 to TRBJ1-4; 7 positions match TRBD1. Germline V gene sequence: CDR1 SGHTA, CDR2 FQGTGA. The V and J ends lost 4 bases and 5 bases, in that order; junction bases with no gene match: 4. The CDR3 has 14 amino acids. The CDR3 here is CASSSGQKNEKLFF. In DNA form, the CDR3 reads TGTGCCAGCAGCTCGGGACAGAAGAATGAAAAACTGTTTTTT.

At least ten counts were recorded for this clonotype. The V gene is TRBV5-1, the J gene TRBJ1-1; the D is unclear. V was pared by 0 bases and J by 7 bases, with 4 bases between. CDR3 size: 11 residues. Germline V gives CDR1 SGHRS, CDR2 YFSETQ. The CDR3 spells CASSLDSEAFF. The CDR3 nucleotides are TGCGCCAGCAGCTTGGACAGTGAAGCTTTCTTT.

This clonotype occurred a few times. The chain joins TRBV4-3 to TRBJ2-1, with D possibly matching TRBD1 (5 bases). V was trimmed by 3 bases and J by 2 bases, leaving 11 bases between them. This CDR3 is 15 amino acids long. The germline gives CDR1 LGHNA, CDR2 YSLEER. CDR3 sequence: CASSHLQGAYNEQFF. The CDR3 DNA reads as TGCGCCAGCAGCCATTTGCAGGGTGCCTACAATGAGCAGTTCTTC.

For this clonotype: A much larger clone lies a single base off, so this may be a read error. V usage is TRBV10-2 and J usage is TRBJ2-5, with TRBD1 as a possible D gene (5 bases). The J call could be wrong; TRBJ2-1 is a better fit for the DNA end. This CDR3 comprises 13 residues. Germline values: CDR1 WSHSY, CDR2 SAAADI. CDR3 coding DNA: TGCGCCAGCAGTGGACAGCTTCAAGAGACCCAGTTCTTC. It translates to CASSGQLQETQFF.

This clonotype was detected only a few times. The junction and the germline gene differ at one end; a read error may be behind it. This rearrangement joins TRBV29-1 to TRBJ2-7; D is uncertain. This CDR3 contains 11 residues. CDR1 is SQVTM, CDR2 ANQGSEA, per germline. The CDR3 nucleotides are TGCAGCGGTGAATGGGCGAACGAGCAGTACTTC. Its protein product is CSGEWANEQYF.

The chain is built from TRBV27 and TRBJ2-1; D might be TRBD2 (6 bases). The V end was cut by 1 base, the J end by 6 bases, with 10 bases between. Looked up from germline, CDR1 is MNHEY and CDR2 is SMNVEV (reference sequence). The length of the CDR3 is 14 residues. CDR3 sequence (DNA): TGTGCCAGCAGTTTATTAGTGGGAGGCAATGAGCAGTTCTTC. The encoded protein is CASSLLVGGNEQFF.